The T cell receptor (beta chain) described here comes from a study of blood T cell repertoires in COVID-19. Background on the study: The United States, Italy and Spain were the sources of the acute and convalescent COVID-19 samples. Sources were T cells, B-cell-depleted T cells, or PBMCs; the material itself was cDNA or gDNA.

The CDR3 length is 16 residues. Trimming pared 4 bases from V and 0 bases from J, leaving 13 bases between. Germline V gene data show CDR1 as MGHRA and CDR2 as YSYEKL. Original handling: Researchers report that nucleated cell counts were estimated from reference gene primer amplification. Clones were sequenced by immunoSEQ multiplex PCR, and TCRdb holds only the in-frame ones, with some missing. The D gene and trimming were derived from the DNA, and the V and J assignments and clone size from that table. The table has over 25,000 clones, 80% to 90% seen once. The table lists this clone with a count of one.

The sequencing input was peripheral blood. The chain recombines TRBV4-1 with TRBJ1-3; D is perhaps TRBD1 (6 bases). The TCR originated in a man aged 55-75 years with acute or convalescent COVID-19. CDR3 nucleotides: TGCGCCAGCAGCCCGACAGGTACCCTCTCTGGAAACACCATATATTTT. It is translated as CASSPTGTLSGNTIYF.